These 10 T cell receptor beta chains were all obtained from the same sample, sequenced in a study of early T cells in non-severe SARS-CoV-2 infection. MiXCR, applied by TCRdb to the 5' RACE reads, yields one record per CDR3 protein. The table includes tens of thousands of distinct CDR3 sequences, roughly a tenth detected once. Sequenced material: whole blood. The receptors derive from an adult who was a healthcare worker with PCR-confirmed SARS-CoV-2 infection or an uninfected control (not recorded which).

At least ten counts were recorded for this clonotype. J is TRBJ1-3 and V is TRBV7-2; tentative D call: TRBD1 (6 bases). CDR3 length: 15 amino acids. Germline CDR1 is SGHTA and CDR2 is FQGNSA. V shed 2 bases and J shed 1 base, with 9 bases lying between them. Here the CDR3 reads CASSLPGDSGNTIYF. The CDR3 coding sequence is TGTGCCAGCAGCTTACCAGGGGATTCTGGAAACACCATATATTTT.

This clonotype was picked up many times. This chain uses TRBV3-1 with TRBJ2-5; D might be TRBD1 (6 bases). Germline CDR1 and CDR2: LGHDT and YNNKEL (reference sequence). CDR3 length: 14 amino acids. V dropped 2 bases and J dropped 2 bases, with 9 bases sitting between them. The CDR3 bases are TGTGCCAGCAGCCAAAGAAGGGGGCAAGAGACCCAGTACTTC. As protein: CASSQRRGQETQYF.

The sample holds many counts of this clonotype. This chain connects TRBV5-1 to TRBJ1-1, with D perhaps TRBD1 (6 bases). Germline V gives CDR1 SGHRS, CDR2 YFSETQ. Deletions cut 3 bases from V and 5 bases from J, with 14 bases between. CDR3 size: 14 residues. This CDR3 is CASSSQGYRTEAFF. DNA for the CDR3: TGCGCCAGCAGCTCCCAGGGGTATCGGACTGAAGCTTTCTTT.

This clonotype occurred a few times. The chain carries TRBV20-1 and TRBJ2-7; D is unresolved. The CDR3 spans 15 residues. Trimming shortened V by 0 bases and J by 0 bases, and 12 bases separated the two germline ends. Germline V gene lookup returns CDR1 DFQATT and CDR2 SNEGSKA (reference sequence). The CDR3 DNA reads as TGCAGTGCTAGAGATACTCGGGTATTCTCCTACGAGCAGTACTTC. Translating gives CSARDTRVFSYEQYF.

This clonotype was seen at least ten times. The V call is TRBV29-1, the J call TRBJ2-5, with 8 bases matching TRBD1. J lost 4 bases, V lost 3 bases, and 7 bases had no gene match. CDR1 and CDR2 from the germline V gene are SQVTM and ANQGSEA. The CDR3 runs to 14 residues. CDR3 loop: CSVDLGQGGETQYF. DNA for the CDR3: TGCAGCGTTGATCTTGGACAGGGAGGAGAGACCCAGTACTTC.

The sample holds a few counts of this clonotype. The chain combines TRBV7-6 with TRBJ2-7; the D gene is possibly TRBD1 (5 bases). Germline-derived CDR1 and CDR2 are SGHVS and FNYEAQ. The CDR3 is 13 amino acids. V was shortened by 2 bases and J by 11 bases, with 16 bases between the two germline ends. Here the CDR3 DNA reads TGTGCCAGCAGCTTAAGGCAGGGCCCTTTGGAGTACTTC. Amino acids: CASSLRQGPLEYF.

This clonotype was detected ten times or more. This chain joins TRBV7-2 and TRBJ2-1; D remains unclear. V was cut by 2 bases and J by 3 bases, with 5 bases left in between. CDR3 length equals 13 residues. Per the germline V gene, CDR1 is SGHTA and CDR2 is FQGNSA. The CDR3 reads CASSLTNYNEQFF. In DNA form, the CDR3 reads TGTGCCAGCAGCTTAACAAACTACAATGAGCAGTTCTTC.

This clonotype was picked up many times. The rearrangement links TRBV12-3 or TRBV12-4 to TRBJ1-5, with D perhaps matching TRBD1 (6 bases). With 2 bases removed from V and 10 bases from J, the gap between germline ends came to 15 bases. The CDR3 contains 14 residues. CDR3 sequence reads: CASSLSQGSSPQHF. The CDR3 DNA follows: TGTGCCAGCAGTTTATCACAGGGCTCTTCTCCCCAGCATTTT.

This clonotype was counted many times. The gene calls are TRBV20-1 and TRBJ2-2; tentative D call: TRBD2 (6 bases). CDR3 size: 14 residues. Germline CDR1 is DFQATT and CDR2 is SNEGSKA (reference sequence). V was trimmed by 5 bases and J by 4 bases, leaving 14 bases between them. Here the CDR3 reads CSAEFGTATGELFF. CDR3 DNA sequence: TGCAGTGCTGAATTCGGGACTGCCACCGGGGAGCTGTTTTTT.

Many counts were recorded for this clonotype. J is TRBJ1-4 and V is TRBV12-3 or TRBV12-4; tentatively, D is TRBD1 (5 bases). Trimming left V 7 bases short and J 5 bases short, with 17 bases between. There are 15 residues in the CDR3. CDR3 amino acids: CASTQSGGGNEKLFF. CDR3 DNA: TGTGCCAGCACCCAAAGCGGGGGAGGGAATGAAAAACTGTTTTTT.